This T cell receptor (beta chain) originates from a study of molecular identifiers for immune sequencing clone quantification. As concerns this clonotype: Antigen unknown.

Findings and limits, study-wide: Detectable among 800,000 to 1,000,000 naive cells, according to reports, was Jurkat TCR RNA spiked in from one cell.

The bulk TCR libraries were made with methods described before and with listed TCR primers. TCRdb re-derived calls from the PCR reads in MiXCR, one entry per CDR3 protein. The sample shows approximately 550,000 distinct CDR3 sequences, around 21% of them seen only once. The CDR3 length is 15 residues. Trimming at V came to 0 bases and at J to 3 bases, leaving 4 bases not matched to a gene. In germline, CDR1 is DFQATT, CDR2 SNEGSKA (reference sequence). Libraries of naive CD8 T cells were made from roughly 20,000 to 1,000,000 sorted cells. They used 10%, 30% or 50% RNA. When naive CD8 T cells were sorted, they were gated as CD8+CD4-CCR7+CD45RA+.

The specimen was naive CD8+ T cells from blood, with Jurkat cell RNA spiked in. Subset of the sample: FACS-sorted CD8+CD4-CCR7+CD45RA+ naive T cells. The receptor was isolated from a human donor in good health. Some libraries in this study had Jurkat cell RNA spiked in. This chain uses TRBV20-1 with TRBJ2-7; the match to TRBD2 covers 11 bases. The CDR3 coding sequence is TGCAGTGCTAGAGATACCCTAGCGGGAGGCTACGAGCAGTACTTC. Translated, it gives CSARDTLAGGYEQYF.